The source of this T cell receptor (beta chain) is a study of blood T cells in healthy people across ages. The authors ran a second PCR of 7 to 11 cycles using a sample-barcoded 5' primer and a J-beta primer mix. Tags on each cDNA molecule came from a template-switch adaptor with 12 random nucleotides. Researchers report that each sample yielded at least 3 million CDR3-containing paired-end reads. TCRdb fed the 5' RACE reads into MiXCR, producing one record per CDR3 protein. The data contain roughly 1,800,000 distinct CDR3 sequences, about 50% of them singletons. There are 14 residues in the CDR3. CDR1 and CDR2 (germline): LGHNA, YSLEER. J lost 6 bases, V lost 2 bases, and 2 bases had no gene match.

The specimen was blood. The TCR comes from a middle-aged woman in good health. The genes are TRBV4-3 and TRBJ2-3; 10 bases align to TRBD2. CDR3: CASSQLAGVDTQYF. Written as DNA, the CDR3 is TGCGCCAGCAGCCAACTAGCGGGGGTGGATACGCAGTATTTT.